The source of this T cell receptor beta chain is a study of tumor and adjacent non-tumor tissue in lung cancer. Trimming left V 10 bases short and J 9 bases short, with 24 bases between. This CDR3 comprises 14 residues. In germline, CDR1 is MNHEY, CDR2 SVGAGI. This sample's RNA came from whole unsorted tissue. Study findings and constraints: TCR diversity was significantly greater in tumor than normal lung tissue.

Three rounds of nested PCR, following a modified ARM-PCR protocol, produced the TCRbeta library. TCRdb re-called the multiplex PCR reads through MiXCR, storing one row per CDR3 protein. This repertoire shows 220,000 or so distinct CDR3 sequences, 71% found once; its top ten account for about 23%. Worth noting for this clonotype: The antigen is not known.

V gene TRBV6-5 combines with J gene TRBJ2-5; D assignment may be TRBD1 or TRBD2 (5 bases each). The sample comprised lung tumor tissue. The receptor's source is a man in his fifties or sixties with non-small cell lung cancer. CDR3 in amino acids: CAKRDTGTVGAQYF. CDR3 coding DNA: TGTGCCAAACGTGATACCGGGACCGTGGGGGCCCAGTACTTC.